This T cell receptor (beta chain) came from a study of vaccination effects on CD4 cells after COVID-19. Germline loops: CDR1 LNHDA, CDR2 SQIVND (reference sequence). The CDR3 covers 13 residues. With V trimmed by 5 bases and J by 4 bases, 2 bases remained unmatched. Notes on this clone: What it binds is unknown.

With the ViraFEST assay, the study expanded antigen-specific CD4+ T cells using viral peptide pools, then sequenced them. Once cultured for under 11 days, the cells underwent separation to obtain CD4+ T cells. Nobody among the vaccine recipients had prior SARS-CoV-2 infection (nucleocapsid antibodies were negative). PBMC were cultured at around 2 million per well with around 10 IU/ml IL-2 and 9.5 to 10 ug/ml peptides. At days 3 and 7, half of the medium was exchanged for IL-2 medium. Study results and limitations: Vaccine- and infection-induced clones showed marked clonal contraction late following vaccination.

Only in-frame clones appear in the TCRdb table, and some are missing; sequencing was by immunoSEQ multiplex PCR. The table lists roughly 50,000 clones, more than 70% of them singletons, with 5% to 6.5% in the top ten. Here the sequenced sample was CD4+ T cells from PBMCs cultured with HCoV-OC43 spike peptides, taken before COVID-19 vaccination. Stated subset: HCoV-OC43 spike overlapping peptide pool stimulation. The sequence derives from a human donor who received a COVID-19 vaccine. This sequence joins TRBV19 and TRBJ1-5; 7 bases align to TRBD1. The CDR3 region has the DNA TGTGCCAGTAGTGACAGGGTGAATCAGCCCCAGCATTTT. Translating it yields CASSDRVNQPQHF. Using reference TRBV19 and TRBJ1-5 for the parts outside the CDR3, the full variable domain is DGGITQSPKYLFRKEGQNVTLSCEQNLNHDAMYWYRQDPGQGLRLIYYSQIVNDFQKGDIAEGYSVSREKKESFPLTVTSAQKNPTAFYLCASSDRVNQPQHFGDGTRLSIL.